This record concerns one TCR beta chain sequence. Its antigen is still unknown. Ophthalmopathy cases scored 3 or more on the Clinical Activity Score and 4 or more on NOSPECS grade, with duration below 3 months. Lactation, pregnancy, other autoimmune disease or uncontrolled infection led to exclusion of patients. Amplification of TCR beta CDR3 regions used RNA as the template. A set of HTBI primers served as the primers for a first-round RT-PCR of the TCR CDR3. Each CDR3 protein gets one entry after TCRdb re-called the multiplex PCR reads with MiXCR. The table has 700,000 or so distinct CDR3 sequences, about 14% seen once. There are 19 residues in the CDR3. After removal of 5 bases from V and 2 bases from J, the junction contained 14 bases not matched to a gene. The sample is drawn from a study of T cells in Graves' hyperthyroidism and ophthalmopathy. Findings and caveats of the study: Classification by a 13 V-J model distinguished ophthalmopathy from stable hyperthyroidism.

The sequence derives from a woman between 45 and 60 years old with Graves' ophthalmopathy. The sequencing sample was made of blood. V usage is TRBV12-3 or TRBV12-4 and J usage is TRBJ2-4; 11 bases are shared with TRBD2. The CDR3 nucleotides read TGTGCCAGCAGTCCCATAGCGGGAGGGCCTCCCTTAACCAAAAACATTCAGTACTTC. This translates into CASSPIAGGPPLTKNIQYF.